This is a list of T cell receptor beta chains from one sample in a study of cytomegalovirus exposure and HLA in healthy donors. Sequencing used immunoSEQ multiplex PCR; TCRdb keeps in-frame clones, though not all of them. Here the sample table reports about 140,000 clones. The sequenced sample was PBMCs. Source of these receptors: a woman under 30 in good health and CMV-seronegative. CDR3s leave out the opening cysteine and the closing phenylalanine or tryptophan.

TRBV7-2	TRBJ2-1	ASSLAPGLAGNEQF
TRBV25-1	TRBJ2-3	ASSQGASGVGDTQY
TRBV5-1	TRBJ1-1	ASSPQGHMNTEAF
TRBV27	TRBJ2-1	ASSSGGYRSPHEQF
TRBV9	TRBJ1-2	ASSSLGRETYGYT
TRBV6-6	TRBJ1-5	ASSYEGREDQPQH
TRBV18	TRBJ2-1	ASSRTGTLLYNEQF
TRBV11-3	TRBJ2-1	ASSPRARDSVNSSYNEQF
TRBV5-8	TRBJ2-5	ASSPGTGTGSGQETQY
TRBV4-3	TRBJ2-1	ASSQEFGAGGNEQF